This TCR beta chain appears in the sequencing data of a study of persistence of HIV-infected CD4 T cells. Sequencing used immunoSEQ version 4 in survey mode. Using immunoSEQ multiplex PCR, the repertoire was profiled, and TCRdb retains in-frame clones only, with some absent. The sample yields tens of thousands of clones, about 88% seen once. A remark on this clone: Its matching antigen is unknown.

Nonspecific anti-CD3/anti-CD28 bead stimulation represents the broad CD4+ T cell repertoire. Sorting of responding CD4+ T cells relied on upregulated CD40 ligand together with CD69. V lost 5 bases, J lost 4 bases, and 7 bases stayed unmatched. Per the germline V gene, CDR1 is SGHTA and CDR2 is FQGTGA. The CDR3 runs to 16 residues. The rearrangement links TRBV7-3 to TRBJ2-1; the match to TRBD2 covers 11 bases. The clonotype was recovered from an adult woman with HIV who was CMV-seropositive. This material consisted of CD4+ T cells sorted from PBMCs after roughly 18-hour stimulation, taken from a patient who received antiretroviral therapy. CDR3 region: CASSPQLAGVYNEQFF. CDR3 nucleotides: TGTGCCAGCAGCCCCCAACTAGCGGGGGTATACAATGAGCAGTTCTTC.